This T cell receptor (beta chain) appears in the sequencing data of a study of T cell responses to AZD1222 COVID-19 vaccine. TCRdb keeps only in-frame clones here, not all; method: immunoSEQ multiplex PCR. The data show about 160,000 clones, around 93% seen once. The sample here was peripheral blood, taken 28 days after the second AZD1222 dose. The receptor comes from an adult who received the AZD1222 COVID-19 vaccine.

The CDR3 here is CATGTAYYGYTF. The CDR3 region has the DNA TGTGCCACCGGGACCGCATACTATGGCTACACCTTC. This chain joins TRBV19 and TRBJ1-2; TRBD1 is a possible D gene (5 bases). This CDR3 is built from 12 residues. V lost 10 bases, J lost 3 bases, and 12 bases lay in between. Germline V gene sequence: CDR1 LNHDA, CDR2 SQIVND (reference sequence).